This T cell receptor (beta chain) was captured in a study of blood T cells in healthy people across ages (dated by TCRdb to between 2015 and 2016). About the study as a whole: In model experiments, roughly one uniquely barcoded TCR beta cDNA molecule per two T cells was captured by template switching. Age-related changes in TCR beta repertoire diversity were measured in the study by deep sequencing normalized with unique cDNA molecular identifiers. Using the same blood draw, the study looked at two additional independent replicas of 1 million unique cDNA reads for two donors, one aged 18 to 30 and the other aged 80 or older. To avoid experimental bias, donors of different ages were spread randomly across the sequencing lanes. Four age groups were formed from the donors: young (average approximately 15 years), middle-aged (approximately 42), aged (62) and long-lived (more than 75).

The donors were some 39 Caucasian individuals from Russia, aged roughly 6 to 100 years, who were systemically healthy. Around 10 milliliters of peripheral blood were collected from each donor into EDTA-treated Vacutainer tubes. Ficoll-Paque density-gradient centrifugation was used to isolate PBMCs, with at least 6.5 million per sample. Total RNA was extracted from PBMCs with Trizol reagent, with at least 6 micrograms obtained per sample. For every donor, an aliquot of PBMCs went through flow cytometry to measure the percentages of naive CD45RAhigh/CD27high T cells. On the study overall, not on this receptor specifically: Conclusive comparison of naive and antigen-experienced compartments was prevented by the profiling of bulk unsorted PBMCs. Estimates of total diversity based on one million sequenced T cells were regarded as lower bounds and as underestimates. Donor CMV infection status was unknown, potentially confounding age-related changes in expanded clonotypes. As age increased, observed TCR beta diversity per million T cells dropped in a roughly linear way, and a significant reduction was already evident by age about 40. A strong correlation was found between observed TCR beta diversity and the percentage of naive T cells measured by flow cytometry. The long-lived group showed more naive CD4+ T cells, fewer expanded clones and increased TCR diversity than the aged group, suggesting age selection.

The protocol used for the library was 5' RACE. The listed sequencing device is Illumina HiSeq 2500. A second PCR of roughly 6 to 12 cycles was run with a J-beta primer mix and a sample-barcoded 5' primer. A template-switch 5' adaptor carrying 12 random nucleotides introduced a unique molecular identifier onto each TCR beta cDNA molecule. Each sample yielded at least 3 million CDR3-containing paired-end reads. The Mint cDNA synthesis kit, primed by a TRBC-specific oligonucleotide, was used to synthesize first-strand cDNA from all RNA. Following uracil-DNA glycosylase treatment, all cDNA underwent a first 18-cycle PCR with the universal primers M1SS and BC2_uni_R. The source study handled its data this way. For normalization, 1 million high-quality reads, each with a distinct molecular identifier, were randomly selected from each sample. Reads sharing molecular identifiers were discarded rather than binned into consensus sequences. MiTCR, with a Q25 quality threshold and the strictest error-elimination algorithm, was used for CDR3 identification, clonotype clustering and error correction. Lower-bound total TCR beta diversity was estimated with a nonparametric unseen species model using Euler transformation. Through fastp at Q25 and MiXCR, TCRdb rebuilt clones from the public reads, retaining in-frame beta chains. Here each entry gathers all rows of one CDR3 protein and keeps the most common genes and DNA. The V and J calls follow TCRdb's processing rather than the paper's. The sample has about 1.4 million distinct CDR3 sequences on record, approximately 60% of them singletons. The top ten hold about 6.7% of the sample.

Taken from cysteine to phenylalanine, the CDR3 has 15 residues. Solely the CDR3 DNA is kept, with 45 bases framed from the first base. V and J lose 2 bases and 0 bases, and a span of 11 bases separates them. The germline V gene (reference sequence) sets CDR1 to MNHEY and CDR2 to SMNVEV. This clonotype has ten or more counts. Its recognized antigen is unknown. No base quality information exists; no much larger clone differs at one position. The sequencing sample was made of blood. This TCR was sampled from a man younger than 30 in good health. Rearrangement joined TRBV27 to TRBJ2-7, with the D gene too uncertain to name. The CDR3 has the sequence CASSLVGGSSYEQYF. The base sequence is TGTGCCAGCAGTTTAGTGGGCGGTAGCTCCTACGAGCAGTACTTC.